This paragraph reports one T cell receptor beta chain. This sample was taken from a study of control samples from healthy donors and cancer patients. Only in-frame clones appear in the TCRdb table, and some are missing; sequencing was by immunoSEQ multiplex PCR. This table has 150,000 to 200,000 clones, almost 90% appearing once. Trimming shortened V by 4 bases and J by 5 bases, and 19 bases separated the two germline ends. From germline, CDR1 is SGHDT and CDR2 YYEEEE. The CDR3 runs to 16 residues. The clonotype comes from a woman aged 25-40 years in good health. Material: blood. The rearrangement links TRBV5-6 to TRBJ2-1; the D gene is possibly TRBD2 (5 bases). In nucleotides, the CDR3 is TGTGCCAGCAGCGTGACCGGGAACACTAAAAACAATGAGCAGTTCTTC. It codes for CASSVTGNTKNNEQFF. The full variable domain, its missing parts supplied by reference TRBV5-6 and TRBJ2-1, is DAGVTQSPTHLIKTRGQQVTLRCSPKSGHDTVSWYQQALGQGPQFIFQYYEEEERQRGNFPDRFSGHQFPNYSSELNVNALLLGDSALYLCASSVTGNTKNNEQFFGPGTRLTVL.